These 18 T cell receptor beta chains were all obtained from the same sample, sequenced in a study of cytomegalovirus exposure and HLA in healthy donors. The PCR was carried out with 60 Vbeta primers and 13 Jbeta primers. This table comes from immunoSEQ multiplex PCR, and its TCRdb copy is limited to in-frame clones, with some not included. The repertoire holds roughly 200,000 clones, with more than 60% as singletons. The sample was PBMCs. Receptors were obtained from a woman in her thirties in good health and CMV-seropositive.

The CDR3 region has the DNA TGTGCCAGCAGTGAACTAGCGGGGGGGCAAGAGACCCAGTACTTC. Translating it yields CASSELAGGQETQYF. The chain uses TRBV2 and TRBJ2-5; 12 bases map to TRBD2. The CDR3 is 15 residues long. Germline V lookup: CDR1 SNHLY, CDR2 FYNNEI. The ends lost 2 bases at V and 2 bases at J; junction bases unmatched: 0.

The chain is built from TRBV10-3 and TRBJ1-2; 8 bases are shared with TRBD1. The CDR3 loop spans 17 amino acids. Germline V gene data show CDR1 as ENHRY and CDR2 as SYGVKD. The junction had 14 bases not matched to a gene; V was cut back by 7 bases and J by 1 base. The CDR3 sequence is CAIKGPGGGYDNYGYTF. The CDR3 DNA reads as TGTGCCATCAAAGGTCCAGGGGGCGGTTACGATAACTATGGCTACACCTTC.

The count of this clone is one. The chain links TRBV6-5 to TRBJ2-3, with 7 bases lining up with TRBD2. The J segment lost 1 base and the V segment lost 2 bases, leaving 3 bases of the junction unmatched. The CDR3 is 15 amino acids. Per germline, CDR1 MNHEY and CDR2 SVGAGI. The CDR3 DNA is TGTGCCAGCAGTTACGTGGGGGGGGGCACAGATACGCAGTATTTT. Protein sequence: CASSYVGGGTDTQYF.

In this sample, this clone turned up a few times. This chain uses TRBV7-9 with TRBJ1-3; D is unclear. The V end was cut by 10 bases, the J end by 3 bases, with 13 bases between. There are 13 residues in the CDR3. CDR1 and CDR2 (germline): SEHNR, FQNEAQ (reference sequence). Here the CDR3 DNA reads TGTGCCACGAGGCTGAGTGGTGGAAACACCATATATTTT. Its protein is CATRLSGGNTIYF.

The chain couples TRBV10-3 to TRBJ2-2, with 7 nucleotides matching TRBD1. The CDR3 consists of 15 residues. V gave up 0 bases and J gave up 5 bases; unmatched junction bases: 3. Looked up from germline, CDR1 is ENHRY and CDR2 is SYGVKD. The CDR3 DNA sequence: TGTGCCATCAGTGAGTCGACAGGGAGAACCGGGGAGCTGTTTTTT. It specifies CAISESTGRTGELFF.

The chain has TRBV11-2 and TRBJ2-1, with 9 bases aligning to TRBD2. The CDR3 has 15 residues. Germline loops: CDR1 SGHAT, CDR2 FQNNGV. The V and J ends lost 6 bases and 9 bases, in that order; junction bases with no gene match: 12. The CDR3 protein is CASSLTVREGREQFF. The DNA of the CDR3 is TGTGCCAGCAGTTTAACGGTGCGGGAGGGTCGTGAGCAGTTCTTC.

The chain recombines TRBV7-9 with TRBJ1-1; possibly TRBD1 for D (6 bases). V lost 4 bases to trimming and J lost 2 bases, with 11 bases between them. CDR3 size: 14 residues. CDR1 SEHNR and CDR2 FQNEAQ come from the germline V gene (reference sequence). As DNA, the CDR3 is TGTGCCAGCAGCTCCAGGGGTGCCAACACTGAAGCTTTCTTT. It codes for CASSSRGANTEAFF.

This chain links TRBV7-9 with TRBJ2-5; D is uncertain. The CDR3 is 12 residues long. V was trimmed by 4 bases and J by 5 bases, leaving 8 bases between them. Germline V gene lookup returns CDR1 SEHNR and CDR2 FQNEAQ (reference sequence). CDR3 DNA: TGTGCCAGCAGCTCTCACCGGGAGACCCAGTACTTC. Translation gives CASSSHRETQYF.

This clone was counted between two and nine times. This chain's CDR3 is CSVGKREGGTIYF. CDR3 sequence (DNA): TGCAGCGTGGGGAAAAGGGAGGGTGGCACCATATATTTT. The chain employs TRBV29-1 and TRBJ1-3; D gene unclear. Between the trimmed V and J ends, which lost 6 bases and 9 bases, there was a span of 18 bases. The CDR3 totals 13 residues. In germline, CDR1 is SQVTM, CDR2 ANQGSEA. Supplemented by reference TRBV29-1 and TRBJ1-3, the full variable domain reads SAVISQKPSRDICQRGTSLTIQCQVDSQVTMMFWYRQQPGQSLTLIATANQGSEATYESGFVIDKFPISRPNLTFSTLTVSNMSPEDSSIYLCSVGKREGGTIYFGEGSWLTVV.

The chain combines TRBV7-2 with TRBJ2-1; 7 bases are a match to TRBD1. The trim removed 3 bases at V and 5 bases at J, leaving 1 base unmatched. The CDR3 runs 13 residues. Germline V gives CDR1 SGHTA, CDR2 FQGNSA. CDR3 bases: TGTGCCAGCAGCTTCGACAGGGACAATGAGCAGTTCTTC. This encodes CASSFDRDNEQFF.

This chain links TRBV10-1 with TRBJ2-6; 10 positions match TRBD1. The CDR3 runs 17 residues. Germline-derived CDR1 and CDR2 are WNHNN and SYGVQD (reference sequence). Trimming took 6 bases from V and 1 from J; bases not matched to a gene: 6. The CDR3 reads CASRGDRGGSGANVLTF. DNA of the CDR3: TGCGCCAGCAGGGGGGACAGGGGTGGGTCTGGGGCCAACGTCCTGACTTTC.

This clone has just one count. V gene TRBV9 combines with J gene TRBJ2-3, with 7 positions matching TRBD2. The CDR3 has 14 amino acids. V lost 4 bases, J lost 2 bases, and 4 bases stayed unmatched. The germline V gene has CDR1 SGDLS and CDR2 YYNGEE. The CDR3 here is CASSNLAATDTQYF. The CDR3 bases are TGTGCCAGCAGCAACCTAGCGGCCACAGATACGCAGTATTTT. The full variable domain, rest sourced from reference TRBV9 and TRBJ2-3, is DSGVTQTPKHLITATGQRVTLRCSPRSGDLSVYWYQQSLDQGLQFLIQYYNGEERAKGNILERFSAQQFPDLHSELNLSSLELGDSALYFCASSNLAATDTQYFGPGTRLTVL.

The chain links TRBV19 to TRBJ1-2; 7 nucleotides match TRBD1. J gave up 2 bases and V 7 bases, and 4 bases lay outside the gene matches. The CDR3 has 13 amino acids. Germline V gives CDR1 LNHDA, CDR2 SQIVND (reference sequence). The CDR3 nucleotides read TGTGCCAGTACCAGGGGGTTGAACTATGGCTACACCTTC. Protein product: CASTRGLNYGYTF.

J is TRBJ2-3 and V is TRBV7-2; 7 nucleotides line up with TRBD1. Germline CDR1 is SGHTA and CDR2 is FQGNSA. Trimming cost V 6 bases and J 6 bases; bases outside gene matches: 15. CDR3 length equals 16 residues. This CDR3 reads CASRSGQQFLWDTQYF. The CDR3 DNA reads TGTGCCAGCAGATCGGGACAGCAGTTCCTGTGGGATACGCAGTATTTT.

This chain uses TRBV6-6 with TRBJ2-5; perhaps TRBD2 as D (5 bases). In germline, CDR1 is MNHNY, CDR2 SVGAGI (reference sequence). The germline V and J ends were trimmed by 2 bases and 5 bases, with 15 bases remaining between them. CDR3 size: 15 residues. CDR3 protein: CASSYSGSRGETQYF. The DNA for the CDR3 is TGTGCCAGCAGTTACAGTGGGAGCCGCGGTGAGACCCAGTACTTC.

The rearrangement joins TRBV5-1 to TRBJ2-2, with D possibly matching TRBD2 (6 bases). CDR3 size: 15 residues. Per germline, CDR1 SGHRS and CDR2 YFSETQ. The V end lost 4 bases, the J end lost 3 bases, and 13 bases lay between the germline ends. CDR3 sequence reads: CASSPSTGDTGELFF. For the CDR3, the DNA is TGCGCCAGCAGCCCCTCCACGGGGGACACCGGGGAGCTGTTTTTT. Looking up the rest from reference TRBV5-1 and TRBJ2-2 gives the full variable domain: KAGVTQTPRYLIKTRGQQVTLSCSPISGHRSVSWYQQTPGQGLQFLFEYFSETQRNKGNFPGRFSGRQFSNSRSEMNVSTLELGDSALYLCASSPSTGDTGELFFGEGSRLTVL.

The rearrangement links TRBV28 to TRBJ2-1; TRBD1 agrees at 10 bases. Germline V gives CDR1 MDHEN, CDR2 SYDVKM. V lost 2 bases, J lost 5 bases, and 3 bases stayed unmatched. The CDR3 loop spans 15 amino acids. The CDR3 coding sequence is TGTGCCAGCAGTTTAGGGACAGGGGTACACAATGAGCAGTTCTTC. Residues: CASSLGTGVHNEQFF.

This chain joins TRBV7-3 and TRBJ2-5, with 9 bases lining up with TRBD1. The CDR3 spans 15 residues. From germline, CDR1 is SGHTA and CDR2 FQGTGA. J gave up 4 bases and V 1 base, and 4 bases lay outside the gene matches. The CDR3 region is CASSLSGTGLETQYF. The CDR3 coding sequence is TGTGCCAGCAGCTTAAGCGGGACAGGGTTAGAGACCCAGTACTTC.